The 14 T cell receptor beta chains below all came from one sample that was sequenced in a study of T cells in Graves' hyperthyroidism and ophthalmopathy. What was amplified from RNA transcripts were TCR beta CDR3 regions. The HTBI primer set was used in a first-round RT-PCR of the TCR CDR3. From the multiplex PCR reads, TCRdb called clonotypes with MiXCR, one entry per CDR3 protein. This table has 550,000 to 800,000 distinct CDR3 sequences, roughly 15% appearing once. The sequenced material came from blood. The receptors come from a young man with Graves' hyperthyroidism.

This clonotype was recorded many times. The chain links TRBV9 to TRBJ2-5; 9 nucleotides agree with TRBD1. This CDR3 is 15 amino acids long. After removal of 3 bases from V and 5 bases from J, the junction contained 8 bases not matched to a gene. Germline V gene sequence: CDR1 SGDLS, CDR2 YYNGEE. Here the CDR3 reads CASSEGTGRTETQYF. DNA of the CDR3: TGTGCCAGCAGCGAGGGGACAGGGAGAACGGAGACCCAGTACTTC.

A word on this clonotype: With a much larger clone just one base away, this may be a read error. The chain has TRBV27 and TRBJ2-1; D ambiguous. The CDR3 consists of 14 residues. V was shortened by 6 bases and J by 0 bases, with 9 bases between the two germline ends. CDR1 and CDR2 (germline): MNHEY, SMNVEV (reference sequence). The chain's CDR3 is CASSHVNSYNEQFF. As DNA, the CDR3 is TGTGCCAGCAGCCACGTGAACTCCTACAATGAGCAGTTCTTC.

The chain uses TRBV6-5 and TRBJ2-7; D is unclear. The germline V and J ends were trimmed by 4 bases and 3 bases, with 10 bases remaining between them. The CDR3 loop spans 13 amino acids. The V gene's germline CDR1 is MNHEY and CDR2 SVGAGI. The CDR3 region is CASSLGSFYEQYF. CDR3 nucleotides: TGTGCCAGCAGTTTGGGCAGTTTCTACGAGCAGTACTTC.

This clonotype showed up many times. V is TRBV28 and J is TRBJ2-7, with D unresolved. V was pared by 4 bases and J by 1 base, with 8 bases between. The germline V gene encodes CDR1 MDHEN and CDR2 SYDVKM. This CDR3 has 13 residues. Here the CDR3 reads CASSYHKSYEQYF. The CDR3 DNA reads TGTGCCAGCAGTTACCACAAGTCCTACGAGCAGTACTTC.

This clonotype was seen at least ten times. CDR3 nucleotide sequence: TGTGCCAGCAGTTACGTATGGGGGACTAGCTCCTACGAGCAGTACTTC. Translated: CASSYVWGTSSYEQYF. The V gene is TRBV6-6, the J gene TRBJ2-7; 8 bases are shared with TRBD2. Germline CDR1 reads MNHNY; CDR2 reads SVGAGI (reference sequence). The ends lost 2 bases at V and 0 bases at J; junction bases unmatched: 6. CDR3 length: 16 amino acids.

The sample holds many counts of this clonotype. The chain employs TRBV12-3 or TRBV12-4 and TRBJ2-7; 8 nucleotides align to TRBD2. This CDR3 region has 14 residues. The trim removed 6 bases at V and 5 bases at J, leaving 9 bases unmatched. The CDR3 DNA reads TGTGCCAGCAGACGCGGGGGGCTAGGGCACGAGCAGTACTTC. Translation gives CASRRGGLGHEQYF.

This clonotype was picked up a small number of times. The genes are TRBV18 and TRBJ2-7, with D perhaps TRBD1 or TRBD2 (5 bases each). In germline, CDR1 is KGHSH, CDR2 LQKENI. The length of the CDR3 is 15 residues. V dropped 2 bases and J dropped 3 bases, with 14 bases sitting between them. The CDR3 sequence is CASSPVPGRLYEQYF. The CDR3 region has the DNA TGTGCCAGCTCACCAGTCCCGGGACGCCTCTACGAGCAGTACTTC.

The J gene is TRBJ1-5, the V gene TRBV29-1, with TRBD1 as a possible D gene (5 bases). Germline loops: CDR1 SQVTM, CDR2 ANQGSEA. The V gene lost 4 bases and the J gene lost 7 bases, with 11 bases spanning the gap. This CDR3 is 12 amino acids long. The chain's CDR3 is CSVAQGEQPQHF. CDR3 DNA sequence: TGCAGCGTTGCGCAGGGTGAACAGCCCCAGCATTTT.

This clonotype was recorded many times. The chain couples TRBV6-1 to TRBJ2-3; D gene uncertain. With 3 bases removed from V and 9 bases from J, the gap between germline ends came to 10 bases. CDR1 is MNHNS, CDR2 SASEGT, per germline. The CDR3 has 12 residues. CDR3 sequence: CASSDHPRTQYF. The CDR3 DNA sequence: TGTGCCAGCAGTGACCACCCGAGGACGCAGTATTTT.

The sample holds many counts of this clonotype. J is TRBJ2-3 and V is TRBV7-8, with D perhaps being TRBD1 or TRBD2 (6 bases each). V was pared by 1 base and J by 6 bases, with 11 bases between. Per germline, CDR1 SGHVS and CDR2 FQNEAQ. CDR3 length: 14 amino acids. Written as DNA, the CDR3 is TGTGCCAGCAGCTTAGATGGGGGGCGGGATACGCAGTATTTT. It yields the protein CASSLDGGRDTQYF.

The sample holds a few counts of this clonotype. The V and J genes are TRBV6-1 and TRBJ1-5; D not certain. Germline V lookup: CDR1 MNHNS, CDR2 SASEGT. The CDR3 runs to 12 residues. V was trimmed by 6 bases and J by 11 bases, leaving 14 bases between them. The CDR3 DNA reads TGTGCCAGCAGCCGGAGCGCGAGGGCCCAGCATTTT. This gives the protein CASSRSARAQHF.

The chain recombines TRBV28 with TRBJ1-5; D perhaps matches TRBD1 (6 bases). The CDR3 spans 15 residues. Germline CDR1 is MDHEN and CDR2 is SYDVKM. Trimming left V 5 bases short and J 7 bases short, with 18 bases between. As DNA, the CDR3 is TGTGCCAGCAGTAGAACTGGGGGGCTGGGGCAGCCCCAGCATTTT. It translates to CASSRTGGLGQPQHF.

This clonotype was recorded many times. The chain has TRBV7-8 and TRBJ2-1; 8 nucleotides align to TRBD1. V lost 4 bases and J lost 3; bases outside the gene matches: 14. The CDR3 is 18 residues long. Germline CDR1 reads SGHVS; CDR2 reads FQNEAQ. The CDR3 DNA is TGTGCCAGCAGCTCCTCCGGGGCCCACAGGGGGAACTACAATGAGCAGTTCTTC. Its protein product is CASSSSGAHRGNYNEQFF.

In the case of this clonotype: An end of the junction does not agree with germline; a read error may underlie this. This chain connects TRBV6-2 or TRBV6-3 to TRBJ2-5, with TRBD1 matching over 8 bases. CDR3 length equals 16 residues. From germline, CDR1 is MNHEY and CDR2 SVGEGT. The CDR3 here is CASSSVSQGGRETEYF. The CDR3, as DNA: TGTGCCAGCAGTTCAGTTTCACAGGGGGGCAGGGAGACCGAGTACTTC.